This T cell receptor beta chain was sequenced in a study of CD8 T cells in Susac syndrome. This CDR3 comprises 14 residues. Trimming removed 6 bases from V and 4 bases from J, with 15 bases in between. Germline CDR1 is MNHEY and CDR2 is SVGEGT. cDNA came from about 0.5 to 1 ug RNA primed by random hexamers. With immunoSEQ multiplex PCR, TCR beta CDR3 was amplified across 54 Vbeta and 13 Jbeta. A single record per CDR3 protein comes from TCRdb applying MiXCR to the immunoSEQ multiplex PCR reads. The profile shows about 300,000 distinct CDR3 sequences, approximately 90% of them singletons. The chain is built from TRBV6-2 or TRBV6-3 and TRBJ1-1; D possibly corresponds to TRBD1 (5 bases). This TCR came from a human donor with multiple sclerosis. Sequencing was done on a sample of CD4+ T cells from PBMCs. The CDR3 nucleotides read TGTGCCAGCAGATCAGCGGGGGTTCCCACTGAAGCTTTCTTT. It specifies CASRSAGVPTEAFF.